This entry concerns a single T cell receptor beta chain. This entry belongs to a study of blood T cell repertoires in COVID-19. Germline V gene sequence: CDR1 SGHAT, CDR2 FQNNGV. With V trimmed by 2 bases and J by 1 base, 2 bases remained unmatched. CDR3 length: 14 amino acids. Assay: immunoSEQ multiplex PCR; the TCRdb copy retains only in-frame clones and omits some. Altogether fewer than 350,000 clones are present, 75% to 90% being singletons, with the ten largest covering approximately 2.2%. The sequence derives from a woman in her 30s who had recovered from COVID-19. Sequencing was done on a sample of peripheral blood. The chain recombines TRBV11-2 with TRBJ2-7; 7 bases agree with TRBD1. CDR3 DNA sequence: TGTGCCAGCAGCTTAAACAGGGGTTCCTACGAGCAGTACTTC. It specifies CASSLNRGSYEQYF.